This T cell receptor beta chain emerged from a study of regulatory T cells in long-lasting Graves disease (dated by TCRdb to 2020 to 2022). Concerning the study at large: Persistent Graves' disease was defined as persistently positive TSH receptor autoantibodies together with antithyroid drug treatment for over 5 years. Persistent Graves' disease patients were compared with newly diagnosed Graves' disease patients by peripheral blood TCR sequencing and RNA sequencing. In the clinical cohort, patients with persistent Graves' disease had used antithyroid drugs for an average of roughly ten years. The study was conducted in China and was registered as a clinical trial. TCR sequencing covered about 13 persistent and around 20 newly diagnosed Graves' disease patients, 33 samples in total. On the study overall, not on this receptor specifically: Peripheral blood alone was examined, since thyroid tissue, which constituted the primary lesion, could not be accessed. Persistent patients shared more public clonotypes among themselves (fewer than 3,000) than newly diagnosed patients did (roughly 910). Persistent Graves' disease patients showed lower TCR Shannon entropy and fewer highly expanded clones than newly diagnosed patients, suggesting clonal expansion. TRBV28, TRBJ1-2 and TRBJ2-5 were preferentially used in persistent disease, while TRBV20-1 and TRBJ2-1 were favored in newly diagnosed disease. The authors acknowledged the small sample size as a limitation that may reduce accuracy. Only the TCR beta chain was sequenced and analyzed.

This clonotype has a count of ten or more. The target of this receptor is not known. Qualities for individual bases were not recorded, and no much larger clone is one base off. Reading the label with the study, this specimen's time point is: persistent/refractory GD, antithyroid drugs over 5 years with positive TRAb. For both TCR sequencing and RNA sequencing, RNA was extracted from PBMCs using TRIzol. The diagnosis of Graves' disease was made according to American Thyroid Association guidelines. The patients came from an endocrinology department in Xi'an, China. Each patient gave around 9 milliliters of peripheral blood, collected in an EDTA anticoagulant tube. Ficoll Paque Plus density gradient separation was used to isolate PBMCs, and no further T cell sorting was performed. An Agilent 2100 Bioanalyzer and agarose gel were used to check RNA quality, and a NanoDrop 2000 was used to measure RNA concentration.

Library preparation used multiplex PCR. TCRdb records Illumina HiSeq 4000 as the sequencer. To build TCR beta libraries, CDR3 regions were amplified by Arm-PCR using iRepertoire HTBI primers. PCR products were gel purified before sequencing. The source study handled its data this way. Gene usage analysis of CDR3 amino acid clonotypes used the 62 TRBV and 14 TRBJ segments found across samples. Filtered high-quality paired reads were merged into contigs using COPE and FqMerger. BLAST was used to align contigs to the IMGT TRBV, TRBD and TRBJ reference genes, and CDR3 was defined following IMGT. Any clonotype with a frequency above 0.1% was counted as a highly expanded clone. Shannon entropy was used to measure repertoire diversity, and the Gini coefficient was used to measure V-J evenness. A clonotype found in more than one individual was treated as public. TCRdb reprocessed the public reads (quality trimming at Q25 with fastp, clone calling with MiXCR) and kept in-frame beta chains. Rows merge per CDR3 protein into single entries with the most common DNA and genes. The V and J calls were not made by the authors but by TCRdb's processing. The table for this sample lists a few hundred thousand distinct CDR3 sequences; more than 20% of them were counted only once. Jointly, the top ten make up around a quarter of the sample.

CDR1 and CDR2 are read off the germline V gene (reference sequence) as DFQATT and SNEGSKA. V loses 7 bases of germline sequence and J loses 2 bases, and the interval between the two ends is 11 bases. Its CDR3 holds 12 amino acids, cysteine through phenylalanine. Of the read, only the CDR3 DNA is kept; its 36 bases are in frame from base 1. The clonotype comes from a woman aged 40 to 49 with Graves disease. Donor details come from another sample of the same person, matched by shared clones. The sequences come from peripheral blood mononuclear cells (PBMCs), collected when the disease was refractory, from a patient treated with antithyroid drugs. The chain uses TRBV20-1 and TRBJ2-5; a weak D assignment points to TRBD1 (6 bases agree). The DNA sequence is TGCAGTGTCAGAGGGGGTCAAGAGACCCAGTACTTC. It translates to CSVRGGQETQYF.